This entry concerns a single T cell receptor beta chain. No antigen is known for it. The data derive from a study of blood T cells in healthy people across ages. Study-wide results and limits: Roughly linear age-related decline in beta diversity appeared, significant by age approximately 40. Long-lived donors exceeded aged donors in naive CD4+ cells and diversity.

Germline trimming cut 7 bases from V and 2 bases from J; bases unmatched to any gene: 12. The CDR3 has 17 amino acids. From germline, CDR1 is SNHLY and CDR2 FYNNEI. The authors drew around 9.4 milliliters of peripheral blood from each donor. The extraction recovered at least 6 micrograms of total RNA per sample. Next came a second PCR, run for 7 to 11 cycles, which used a sample-barcoded 5' primer along with a J-beta primer mix. TCRdb itself ran the 5' RACE reads through MiXCR, one entry per CDR3 protein. The sample includes some 860,000 distinct CDR3 sequences, roughly three fifths of them seen just once.

This chain links TRBV2 with TRBJ2-3; 10 nucleotides match TRBD2. Sequenced: blood. This TCR was sampled from a man aged 40-49 years in good health. The CDR3 DNA reads TGTGCCAGCAAACTTAGCGGGGGGACTCCCGACACAGATACGCAGTATTTT. Translating gives CASKLSGGTPDTDTQYF.